A single sample gave rise to the 14 T cell receptor beta chains below, sequenced in a study of T-cell reconstitution after alpha-beta-depleted transplantation in children. It was with unique molecular identifiers that the TCRbeta library was prepared. TCRdb passed the PCR reads through MiXCR, listing each CDR3 protein once. Of 55,000 to 70,000 distinct CDR3 sequences in the sample, approximately 10% were seen once. The sample consisted of PBMCs, taken before TCRalphabeta/CD19-depleted stem cell transplant. Every receptor here comes from a boy aged 10-17 years with acute myeloid leukemia, due to receive a stem cell transplant.

This clonotype was seen repeatedly, ten times or more. The chain links TRBV7-9 to TRBJ1-1; D is possibly TRBD1 (5 bases). The CDR3 length is 14 residues. V lost 2 bases and J lost 4, with 11 bases in between. Germline CDR1 is SEHNR and CDR2 is FQNEAQ (reference sequence). In DNA, the CDR3 is TGTGCCAGCAGCTTAAGAGGGGCTAGCACTGAAGCTTTCTTT. Translating it yields CASSLRGASTEAFF.

This clonotype has a count of ten or more. The chain has TRBV5-1 and TRBJ2-1; TRBD2 matches at 8 bases. V lost 2 bases and J lost 3; bases outside the gene matches: 1. The length of the CDR3 is 14 residues. Germline V lookup: CDR1 SGHRS, CDR2 YFSETQ. The chain's CDR3 is CASSFSGDYNEQFF. The CDR3 region has the DNA TGCGCCAGCAGCTTTAGCGGGGACTACAATGAGCAGTTCTTC.

This clonotype was observed at least ten times. V usage is TRBV12-3 or TRBV12-4 and J usage is TRBJ1-1; D may be TRBD1 (6 bases). This CDR3 is 14 amino acids long. The V and J ends lost 2 bases and 6 bases respectively, with 13 bases between them. Written as DNA, the CDR3 is TGTGCCAGCAGTTTACAGGGGCACCCAGCTGAAGCTTTCTTT. This codes for CASSLQGHPAEAFF.

Ten or more counts support this clonotype. V usage is TRBV20-1 and J usage is TRBJ2-2, with a possible D match to TRBD2 (5 bases). CDR1 and CDR2 (germline): DFQATT, SNEGSKA (reference sequence). V was pared by 2 bases and J by 6 bases, with 10 bases between. The length of the CDR3 is 13 residues. CDR3 sequence: CSARRESAGELFF. In nucleotides, the CDR3 is TGCAGTGCTAGAAGGGAGAGCGCCGGGGAGCTGTTTTTT.

This clonotype was found many times. This rearrangement joins TRBV20-1 to TRBJ2-5, with 8 nucleotides matching TRBD1. CDR1 DFQATT and CDR2 SNEGSKA come from the germline V gene (reference sequence). J was trimmed by 2 bases and V by 1 base; bases with no gene match: 3. The CDR3 has 14 residues. CDR3 loop: CSARGGQGQETQYF. CDR3 sequence (DNA): TGCAGTGCTAGAGGTGGACAGGGACAAGAGACCCAGTACTTC.

V gene TRBV6-5 combines with J gene TRBJ2-1; 12 bases match TRBD2. This CDR3 is built from 18 residues. Germline V CDR1 and CDR2: MNHEY, SVGAGI. V was pared by 5 bases and J by 4 bases, with 12 bases of the junction left unmatched. Here the CDR3 DNA reads TGTGCCAGCAGTCAACTCACTAGCGGGGGGCTTAGATACAATGAGCAGTTCTTC. Translation: CASSQLTSGGLRYNEQFF.

A remark on this clonotype: A much bigger clone sits one base away, suggesting this may be a read error. The chain employs TRBV5-1 and TRBJ2-1, with 8 bases matching TRBD2. The DNA end lines up better with TRBJ2-7; the J call may be wrong. There are 16 residues in the CDR3. In germline, CDR1 is SGHRS, CDR2 YFSETQ. The CDR3 region has the DNA TGCGCCAGCAGCTTGACAGCGGGGGCTCCGAACAATGAGCAGTACTTC. Protein product: CASSLTAGAPNNEQYF.

This clonotype was detected a few times. This sequence joins TRBV20-1 and TRBJ2-3, with 11 bases lining up with TRBD2. V lost 6 bases and J lost 2; bases outside the gene matches: 7. Germline values: CDR1 DFQATT, CDR2 SNEGSKA (reference sequence). The CDR3 sequence is 15 residues long. CDR3 in DNA: TGCAGTGCCCCTAGACTAGCGGGAATCACAGATACGCAGTATTTT. It yields the protein CSAPRLAGITDTQYF.

J is TRBJ2-1 and V is TRBV3-1; 13 bases map to TRBD2. Germline CDR1 and CDR2: LGHDT and YNNKEL (reference sequence). This CDR3 is 19 amino acids long. Trimming removed 7 bases from V and 7 bases from J; junction bases left unmatched: 19. The CDR3 DNA reads TGTGCCAGCACCCCTCGTACAGGGAGATCGACTAGCGGGAGGAATGAGCAGTTCTTC. This sequence encodes CASTPRTGRSTSGRNEQFF.

This clonotype has at least ten counts. V and J are TRBV24-1 and TRBJ2-5; D may correspond to TRBD1 or TRBD2 (6 bases each). Trimming left V 1 base short and J 2 bases short, with 13 bases between. Germline V gene sequence: CDR1 KGHDR, CDR2 SFDVKD. The CDR3 spans 16 residues. The CDR3 reads CATSDLILGGQETQYF. In DNA, the CDR3 is TGTGCCACCAGTGATTTAATCCTAGGGGGGCAAGAGACCCAGTACTTC.

This clonotype was recorded at least ten times. The rearrangement uses TRBV19 and TRBJ2-5; no clear D gene. From germline, CDR1 is LNHDA and CDR2 SQIVND (reference sequence). This CDR3 has 13 residues. V was shortened by 3 bases and J by 2 bases, with 7 bases between the two germline ends. The CDR3 DNA reads as TGTGCCAGTAGTATTGGCGGACAAGAGACCCAGTACTTC. This sequence encodes CASSIGGQETQYF.

This clonotype was observed at least ten times. The V and J genes are TRBV12-3 or TRBV12-4 and TRBJ2-3, with 8 positions matching TRBD2. The junction had 8 bases not matched to a gene; V was cut back by 6 bases and J by 6 bases. CDR3 length: 14 amino acids. The CDR3 DNA is TGTGCCAGCAGCCCAACTAGCGGAGGGGATACGCAGTATTTT. Protein product: CASSPTSGGDTQYF.

The rearrangement links TRBV7-2 to TRBJ1-1; D gene ambiguous. CDR1 is SGHTA, CDR2 FQGNSA, per germline. V lost 2 bases, J lost 5 bases, and 15 bases lay in between. The CDR3 has 15 amino acids. This CDR3 is CASSLLAGGTTEAFF. The CDR3 DNA follows: TGTGCCAGCAGCTTACTTGCAGGAGGAACGACTGAAGCTTTCTTT.

The chain couples TRBV19 to TRBJ1-6; possible D gene TRBD1, 5 bases. The CDR3 is made up of 14 amino acids. V lost 7 bases and J lost 6, with 13 bases in between. Germline values: CDR1 LNHDA, CDR2 SQIVND (reference sequence). The CDR3 DNA reads as TGTGCCAGTACCTCCACTGGGGGTAATTCACCCCTCCACTTT. Translation: CASTSTGGNSPLHF.